Listed below are T cell receptor beta chains from one sample, sequenced in a study of shared clonotypes between healthy human individuals. Profiling relied on immunoSEQ multiplex PCR, and the TCRdb table lists in-frame clones only, not all of them. The sample includes about a million clones, under 80% of them seen just once. Sequenced: memory CD4+ T cells sorted from blood. These receptor sequences come from a young man in good health. Both conserved end residues are part of each CDR3. Fields, in order: J gene, V gene, D gene, clone size, CDR3 DNA, CDR3 protein. The D gene is left open where the match is weak. Clone size is not always given. Where it is, it says once, few, many or a class for expanded clones.

TRBJ1-5,TRBV28,TRBD1,few,TGTGCCAGCAGTTTAGGACAGGGCTTGCAGCCCCAGCATTTT,CASSLGQGLQPQHF
TRBJ1-3,TRBV5-1,-,-,TGCGCCAGCAGCCCGGGCTTGACGGACACCATATATTTT,CASSPGLTDTIYF
TRBJ2-1,TRBV20-1,-,-,TGCAGTGCAGTGGGGGGACATGAGCAGTTCTTC,CSAVGGHEQFF
TRBJ1-1,TRBV5-1,-,once,TGCGCCAGCTCCTCTCAGGTGAACACTGAAGCTTTCTTT,CASSSQVNTEAFF
TRBJ2-3,TRBV7-2,TRBD2,-,TGTGCCAGCCTAGCGGGAGGAGGTGCAGATACGCAGTATTTT,CASLAGGGADTQYF
TRBJ1-2,TRBV4-1,-,-,TGCGCCAGCAGCCAAGTGGGCAGGGAGGGCTATGGCTACACCTTC,CASSQVGREGYGYTF
TRBJ2-2,TRBV11-3,-,once,TGTGCCAGCAGCTTGCATGGGGAGCTGTTTTTT,CASSLHGELFF
TRBJ1-4,TRBV30,-,-,TGTGCCTGGAAGCCCGCTGACCTAGAAAAACTGTTTTTT,CAWKPADLEKLFF
TRBJ1-6,TRBV6-6,-,-,TGTGCCAGCACTTACGGGGATTCACCCCTCCACTTT,CASTYGDSPLHF
TRBJ2-5,TRBV5-1,TRBD1,-,TGCGCCAGCAGCTTGGCCCCAGCAGGGGGCTATGAGACCCAGTACTTC,CASSLAPAGGYETQYF
TRBJ1-1,TRBV19,-,few,TGTGCCAGTAGTATGGGGGGGGCGCGAGGAAACACTGAAGCTTTCTTT,CASSMGGARGNTEAFF
TRBJ1-1,TRBV7-8,-,-,TGTGCCAGCAGCCCAGAATCCGGGGGGATGAACACTGAAGCTTTCTTT,CASSPESGGMNTEAFF
TRBJ2-7,TRBV4-1,-,-,TGCGCCAGCAGCCCTCCGGCAGGGAGCTCCTACGAGCAGTACTTC,CASSPPAGSSYEQYF
TRBJ2-7,TRBV19,TRBD2,-,TGTGCCAGTAGTATTTCCCCTAGCGGGGGGGCGTCCCTCGAGCAGTACTTC,CASSISPSGGASLEQYF
TRBJ2-7,TRBV7-2,-,once,TGTGCCAGCAGCTTAATGCGGGGACAGAGTTCCTACGAGCAGTACTTC,CASSLMRGQSSYEQYF
TRBJ2-1,TRBV6-6,TRBD1,-,TGTGCCAGCAGTGGGGGACAGGGGGCTAGAAATGAGCAGTTCTTC,CASSGGQGARNEQFF
TRBJ2-3,TRBV6-5,-,-,TGTGCCAGCAGTTACGACTGGGGGCGCGCAGATACGCAGTATTTT,CASSYDWGRADTQYF
TRBJ2-6,TRBV4-1,-,-,TGCGCCAGCAGCCAAGAAGGGGGAGGATCTGGGGCCAACGTCCTGACTTTC,CASSQEGGGSGANVLTF
TRBJ2-1,TRBV5-1,TRBD2,-,TGCGCCAGCAGCCCCGGGACTAGCGATGAGCAGTTCTTC,CASSPGTSDEQFF
TRBJ2-5,TRBV2,-,-,TGTGCCAGCAGTCGACCGCCTGAGACCCAGTACTTC,CASSRPPETQYF
TRBJ1-6,TRBV19,-,-,TGTGCCAGTAGTGAGACAGTTAATTCACCCCTCCACTTT,CASSETVNSPLHF
TRBJ2-7,TRBV5-1,-,-,TGCGCCAGCAGCTCAGGGGGGGCCGGATACGAGCAGTACTTC,CASSSGGAGYEQYF
TRBJ2-5,TRBV18,-,few,TGTGCCAGCTCACCACGAACGGAGAGAGGAGAGACCCAGTACTTC,CASSPRTERGETQYF
TRBJ1-4,TRBV6-5,TRBD1,once,TGTGCCAGCAGTTACCCCGACAGGGGGCTGGAAAAACTGTTTTTT,CASSYPDRGLEKLFF
TRBJ1-1,TRBV5-1,-,few,TGCGCCAGCAAGAGTCAGCAGAACACTGAAGCTTTCTTT,CASKSQQNTEAFF
TRBJ2-3,TRBV5-6,TRBD1,-,TGTGCCAGCAGCTTGTTCCAGGGGGGCACAGATACGCAGTATTTT,CASSLFQGGTDTQYF
TRBJ1-6,TRBV7-6,-,-,TGTGCCAGCAGCTTACGGGAAGCGGGATCACCCCTCCACTTT,CASSLREAGSPLHF
TRBJ1-1,TRBV11-2,-,-,TGTGCCAGCAGCCGACCATGGCCTTGGGAAGGGGCCAACACTGAAGCTTTCTTT,CASSRPWPWEGANTEAFF
TRBJ2-3,TRBV25-1,-,once,TGTGCCAGCGGGCCGGGGCATAAAGATACGCAGTATTTT,CASGPGHKDTQYF
TRBJ1-2,TRBV30,TRBD1,-,TGTGCCTGGAGTGTCGGCAGGGGGGACTATGGCTACACCTTC,CAWSVGRGDYGYTF
TRBJ1-2,TRBV2,TRBD1,many,TGTGCCAGCAGTGAGGGACAGGGGAAGTTTGGCTACACCTTC,CASSEGQGKFGYTF
TRBJ2-2,TRBV6-6,TRBD2,-,TGTGCCAGCAGCTTGGGGGGGATCCGTTCCGGGGAGCTGTTTTTT,CASSLGGIRSGELFF
TRBJ2-7,TRBV5-6,TRBD2,-,TGTGCCAGCAGCTTGGATGGGACTACCTACGAGCAGTACTTC,CASSLDGTTYEQYF
TRBJ1-5,TRBV5-4,-,many,TGTGCCAGCAGCCCCGGACCGGAAGGGTTGCAGCCCCAGCATTTT,CASSPGPEGLQPQHF
TRBJ2-2,TRBV5-6,-,-,TGTGCCAGCAGCTTCCGGGAGAACACCGGGGAGCTGTTTTTT,CASSFRENTGELFF
TRBJ2-2,TRBV5-6,TRBD2,-,TGTGCCAGCAGCTTTACTAGCGGGACTTCAACCGGGGAGCTGTTTTTT,CASSFTSGTSTGELFF